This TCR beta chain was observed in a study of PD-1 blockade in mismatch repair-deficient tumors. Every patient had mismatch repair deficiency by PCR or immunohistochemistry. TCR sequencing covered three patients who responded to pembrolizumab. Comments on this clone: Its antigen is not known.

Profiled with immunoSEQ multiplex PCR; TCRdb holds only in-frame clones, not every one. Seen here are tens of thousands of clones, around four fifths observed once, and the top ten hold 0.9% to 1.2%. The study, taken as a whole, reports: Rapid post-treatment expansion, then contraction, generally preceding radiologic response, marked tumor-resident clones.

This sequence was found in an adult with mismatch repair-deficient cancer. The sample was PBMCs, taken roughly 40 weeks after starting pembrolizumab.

CDR3 loop: CAWDYLNTEAFF. CDR3 nucleotides: TGTGCCTGGGACTATCTGAACACTGAAGCTTTCTTT. The V gene is TRBV30, the J gene TRBJ1-1, with unresolved D. The germline gives CDR1 GTSNPN, CDR2 SVGIG (reference sequence). V was cut by 5 bases and J by 0 bases, with 7 bases left in between. The CDR3 length is 12 residues. Full variable domain (outside the CDR3, taken from reference TRBV30 and TRBJ1-1): SQTIHQWPATLVQPVGSPLSLECTVEGTSNPNLYWYRQAAGRGLQLLFYSVGIGQISSEVPQNLSASRPQDRQFILSSKKLLLSDSGFYLCAWDYLNTEAFFGQGTRLTVV.